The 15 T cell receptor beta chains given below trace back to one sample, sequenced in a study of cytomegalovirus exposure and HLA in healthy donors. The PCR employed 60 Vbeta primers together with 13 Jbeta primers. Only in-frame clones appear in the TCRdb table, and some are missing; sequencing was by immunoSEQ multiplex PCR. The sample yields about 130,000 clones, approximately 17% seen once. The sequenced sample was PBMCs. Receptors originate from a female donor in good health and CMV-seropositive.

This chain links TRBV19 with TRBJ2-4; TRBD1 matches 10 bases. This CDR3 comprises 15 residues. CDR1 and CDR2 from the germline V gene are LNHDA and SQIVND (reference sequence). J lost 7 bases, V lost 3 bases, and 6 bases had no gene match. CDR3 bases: TGTGCCAGTAGTATCCTTTTGGGACAGGGGAACATTCAGTACTTC. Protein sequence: CASSILLGQGNIQYF.

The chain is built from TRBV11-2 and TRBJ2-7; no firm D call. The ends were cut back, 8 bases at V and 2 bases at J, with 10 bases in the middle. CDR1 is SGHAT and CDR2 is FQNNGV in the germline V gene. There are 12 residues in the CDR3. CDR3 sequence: CASLGSAYEQYF. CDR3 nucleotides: TGTGCCAGCCTCGGGTCAGCCTACGAGCAGTACTTC.

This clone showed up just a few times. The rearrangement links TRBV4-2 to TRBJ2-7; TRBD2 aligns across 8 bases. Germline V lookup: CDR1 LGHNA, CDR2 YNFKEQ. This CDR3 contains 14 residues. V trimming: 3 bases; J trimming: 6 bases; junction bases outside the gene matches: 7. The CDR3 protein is CASSQSGGRSEQYF. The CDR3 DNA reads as TGTGCCAGCAGCCAGAGCGGGGGACGCTCCGAGCAGTACTTC.

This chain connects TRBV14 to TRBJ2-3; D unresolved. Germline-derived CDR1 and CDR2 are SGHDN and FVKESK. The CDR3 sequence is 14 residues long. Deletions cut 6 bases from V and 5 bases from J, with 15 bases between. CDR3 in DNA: TGTGCCAGCAGTCCTCGGGTGCCCCGAGATACGCAGTATTTT. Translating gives CASSPRVPRDTQYF.

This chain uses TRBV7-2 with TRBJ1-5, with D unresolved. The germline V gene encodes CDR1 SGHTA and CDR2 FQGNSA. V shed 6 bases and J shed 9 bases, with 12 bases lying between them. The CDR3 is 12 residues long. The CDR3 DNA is TGTGCCAGCAGAGGAGGGTCCGGGCCCCAGCATTTT. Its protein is CASRGGSGPQHF.

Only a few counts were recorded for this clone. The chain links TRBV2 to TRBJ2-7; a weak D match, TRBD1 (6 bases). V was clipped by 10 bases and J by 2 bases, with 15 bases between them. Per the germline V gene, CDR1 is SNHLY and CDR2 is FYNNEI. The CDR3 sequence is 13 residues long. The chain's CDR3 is CATKRSGAYEQYF. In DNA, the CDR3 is TGTGCCACCAAGCGGTCAGGGGCCTACGAGCAGTACTTC.

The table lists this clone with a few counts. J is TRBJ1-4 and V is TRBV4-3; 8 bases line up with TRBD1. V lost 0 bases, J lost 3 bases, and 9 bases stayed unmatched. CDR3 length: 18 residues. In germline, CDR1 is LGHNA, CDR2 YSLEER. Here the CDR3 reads CASSQEMRTGFSNEKLFF. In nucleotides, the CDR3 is TGCGCCAGCAGCCAAGAAATGAGGACAGGGTTTTCTAATGAAAAACTGTTTTTT.

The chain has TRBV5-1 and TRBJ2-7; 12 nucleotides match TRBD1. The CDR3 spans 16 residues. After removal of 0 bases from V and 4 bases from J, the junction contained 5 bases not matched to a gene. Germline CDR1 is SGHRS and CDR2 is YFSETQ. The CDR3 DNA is TGCGCCAGCAGCTTGGAGGGACAGGGGGCAAGATACGAGCAGTACTTC. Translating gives CASSLEGQGARYEQYF.

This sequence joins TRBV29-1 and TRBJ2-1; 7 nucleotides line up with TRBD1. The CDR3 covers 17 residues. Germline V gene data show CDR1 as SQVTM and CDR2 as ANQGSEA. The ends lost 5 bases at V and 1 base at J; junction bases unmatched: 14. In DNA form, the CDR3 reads TGCAGCGTTACCATCCTGACAGGGCCAAGATCCTACAATGAGCAGTTCTTC. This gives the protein CSVTILTGPRSYNEQFF.

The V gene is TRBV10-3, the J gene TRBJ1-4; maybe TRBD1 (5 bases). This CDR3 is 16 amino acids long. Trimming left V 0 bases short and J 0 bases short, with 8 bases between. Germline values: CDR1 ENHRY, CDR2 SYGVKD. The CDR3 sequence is CAISESSGPTNEKLFF. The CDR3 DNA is TGTGCCATCAGTGAGTCGTCAGGGCCAACTAATGAAAAACTGTTTTTT.

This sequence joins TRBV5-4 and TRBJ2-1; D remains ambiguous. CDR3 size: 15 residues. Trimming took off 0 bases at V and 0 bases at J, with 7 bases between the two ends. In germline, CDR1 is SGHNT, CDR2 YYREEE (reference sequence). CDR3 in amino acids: CASSLGWSSYNEQFF. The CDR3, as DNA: TGTGCCAGCAGCTTGGGCTGGAGCTCCTACAATGAGCAGTTCTTC.

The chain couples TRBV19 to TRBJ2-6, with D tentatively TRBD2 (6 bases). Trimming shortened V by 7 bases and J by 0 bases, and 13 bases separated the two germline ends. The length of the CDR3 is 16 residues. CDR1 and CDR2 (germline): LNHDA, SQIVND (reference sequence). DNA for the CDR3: TGTGCCAGTACAAACGGGGGTAACTCTGGGGCCAACGTCCTGACTTTC. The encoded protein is CASTNGGNSGANVLTF.

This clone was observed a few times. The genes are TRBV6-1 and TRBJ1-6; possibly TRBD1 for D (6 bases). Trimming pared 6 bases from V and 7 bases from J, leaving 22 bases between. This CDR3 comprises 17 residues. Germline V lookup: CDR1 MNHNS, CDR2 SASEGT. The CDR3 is CASREPLQGTSNSPLHF. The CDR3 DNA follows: TGTGCCAGCAGAGAACCATTACAGGGAACGTCGAATTCACCCCTCCACTTT.

For the CDR3, the DNA is TGTGCCAGCAGTTACAACACAGACAATGAGCAGTTCTTC. It yields the protein CASSYNTDNEQFF. The V and J genes are TRBV6-5 and TRBJ2-1, with unresolved D. There are 13 residues in the CDR3. Germline loops: CDR1 MNHEY, CDR2 SVGAGI. Trimming cost V 2 bases and J 5 bases, with 7 bases left between them.

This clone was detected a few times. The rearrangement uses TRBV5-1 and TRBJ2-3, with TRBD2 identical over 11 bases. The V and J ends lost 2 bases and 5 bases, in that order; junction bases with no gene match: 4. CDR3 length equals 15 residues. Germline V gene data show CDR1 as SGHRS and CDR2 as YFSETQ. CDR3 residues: CASSLLAGARDTQYF. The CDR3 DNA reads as TGCGCCAGCAGCTTACTAGCGGGAGCTAGAGATACGCAGTATTTT.